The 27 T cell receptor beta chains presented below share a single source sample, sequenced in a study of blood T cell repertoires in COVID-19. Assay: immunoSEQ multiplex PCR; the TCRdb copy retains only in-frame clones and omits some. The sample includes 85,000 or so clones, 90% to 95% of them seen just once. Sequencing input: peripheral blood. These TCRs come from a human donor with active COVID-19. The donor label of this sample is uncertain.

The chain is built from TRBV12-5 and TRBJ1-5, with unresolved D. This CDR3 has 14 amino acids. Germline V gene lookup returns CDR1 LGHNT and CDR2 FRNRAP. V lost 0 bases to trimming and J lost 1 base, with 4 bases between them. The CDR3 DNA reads TGTGCTAGTGGTTTGGTACAGAGCAATCAGCCCCAGCATTTT. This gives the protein CASGLVQSNQPQHF.

The CDR3: CASSSQDIAKNIQYF. The CDR3 DNA follows: TGTGCCAGCAGTTCACAGGATATAGCCAAAAACATTCAGTACTTC. This chain joins TRBV28 and TRBJ2-4; weak D call: TRBD1 (5 bases). This CDR3 contains 15 residues. Germline CDR1 reads MDHEN; CDR2 reads SYDVKM. V lost 4 bases to trimming and J lost 0 bases, with 10 bases between them.

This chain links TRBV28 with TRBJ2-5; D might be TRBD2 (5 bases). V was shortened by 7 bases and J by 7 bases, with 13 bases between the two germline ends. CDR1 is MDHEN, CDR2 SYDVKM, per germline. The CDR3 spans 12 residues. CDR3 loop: CASTDLGGTQYF. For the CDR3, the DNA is TGTGCCAGCACCGATCTAGGAGGGACCCAGTACTTC.

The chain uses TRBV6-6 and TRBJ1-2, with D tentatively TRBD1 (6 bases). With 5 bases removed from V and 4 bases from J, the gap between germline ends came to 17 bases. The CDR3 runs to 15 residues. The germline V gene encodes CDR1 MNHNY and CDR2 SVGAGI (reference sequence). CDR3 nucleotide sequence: TGTGCCAGCAGTGATTTGGGGGGGCGTGCCTATGGCTACACCTTC. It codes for CASSDLGGRAYGYTF.

CDR3: CASVLEDGSYNEQFF. CDR3 nucleotide sequence: TGCGCCAGCGTACTCGAGGATGGGTCCTACAATGAGCAGTTCTTC. The chain carries TRBV5-1 and TRBJ2-1; D unresolved. The V gene's germline CDR1 is SGHRS and CDR2 YFSETQ. V shed 7 bases and J shed 1 base, with 15 bases lying between them. This CDR3 has 15 residues. Using reference TRBV5-1 and TRBJ2-1 for the parts outside the CDR3, the full variable domain is KAGVTQTPRYLIKTRGQQVTLSCSPISGHRSVSWYQQTPGQGLQFLFEYFSETQRNKGNFPGRFSGRQFSNSRSEMNVSTLELGDSALYLCASVLEDGSYNEQFFGPGTRLTVL.

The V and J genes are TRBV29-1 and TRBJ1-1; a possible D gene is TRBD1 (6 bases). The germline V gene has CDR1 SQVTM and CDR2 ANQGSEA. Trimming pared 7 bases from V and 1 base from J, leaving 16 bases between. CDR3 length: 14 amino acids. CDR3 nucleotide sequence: TGCAGCGGAAAACAGGGATCCGAGAACACTGAAGCTTTCTTT. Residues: CSGKQGSENTEAFF.

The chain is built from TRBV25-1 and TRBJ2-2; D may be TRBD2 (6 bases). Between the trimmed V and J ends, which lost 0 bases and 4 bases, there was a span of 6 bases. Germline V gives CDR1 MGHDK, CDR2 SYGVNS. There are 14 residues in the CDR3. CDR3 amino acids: CASSEYGGTGELFF. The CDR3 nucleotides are TGTGCCAGCAGTGAATACGGGGGCACCGGGGAGCTGTTTTTT.

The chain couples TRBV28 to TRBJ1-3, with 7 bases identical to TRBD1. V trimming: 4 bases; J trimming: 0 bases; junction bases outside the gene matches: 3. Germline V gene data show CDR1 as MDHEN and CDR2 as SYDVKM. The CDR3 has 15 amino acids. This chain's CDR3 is CASSSTGSSGNTIYF. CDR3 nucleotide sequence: TGTGCCAGCAGTTCGACAGGGAGCTCTGGAAACACCATATATTTT.

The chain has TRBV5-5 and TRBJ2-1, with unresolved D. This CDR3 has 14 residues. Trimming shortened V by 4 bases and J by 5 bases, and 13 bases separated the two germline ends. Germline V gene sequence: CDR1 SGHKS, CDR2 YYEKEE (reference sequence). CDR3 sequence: CASSLDWKDNEQFF. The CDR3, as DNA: TGTGCCAGCAGCCTTGACTGGAAAGACAATGAGCAGTTCTTC.

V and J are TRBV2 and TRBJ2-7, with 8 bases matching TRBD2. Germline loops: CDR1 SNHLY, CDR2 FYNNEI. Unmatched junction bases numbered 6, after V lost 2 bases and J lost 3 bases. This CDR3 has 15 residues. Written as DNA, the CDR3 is TGTGCCAGCAGTGAATCGTCCCGGGGGGGCTACGAGCAGTACTTC. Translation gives CASSESSRGGYEQYF.

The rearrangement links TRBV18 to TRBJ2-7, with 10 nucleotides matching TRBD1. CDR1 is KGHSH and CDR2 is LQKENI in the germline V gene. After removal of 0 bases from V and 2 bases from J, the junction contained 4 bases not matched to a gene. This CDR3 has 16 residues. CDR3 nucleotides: TGTGCCAGCTCACCACCTACCGGGACAGGGGCCTACGAGCAGTACTTC. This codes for CASSPPTGTGAYEQYF.

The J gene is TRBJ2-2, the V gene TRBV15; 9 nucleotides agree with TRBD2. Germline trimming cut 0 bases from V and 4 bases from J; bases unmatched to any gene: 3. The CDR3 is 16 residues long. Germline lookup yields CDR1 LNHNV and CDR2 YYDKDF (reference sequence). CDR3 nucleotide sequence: TGTGCCACCAGCAGAGATAATAGCGGGAGCACCGGGGAGCTGTTTTTT. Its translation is CATSRDNSGSTGELFF.

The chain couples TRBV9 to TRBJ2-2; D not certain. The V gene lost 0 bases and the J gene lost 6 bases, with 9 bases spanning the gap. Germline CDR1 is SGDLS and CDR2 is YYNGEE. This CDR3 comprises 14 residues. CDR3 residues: CASSVEAPPGELFF. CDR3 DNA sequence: TGTGCCAGCAGCGTAGAAGCCCCCCCCGGGGAGCTGTTTTTT.

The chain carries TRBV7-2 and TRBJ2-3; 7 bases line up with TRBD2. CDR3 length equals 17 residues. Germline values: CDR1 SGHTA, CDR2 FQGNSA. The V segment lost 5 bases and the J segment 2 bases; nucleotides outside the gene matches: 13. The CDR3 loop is CASSKRRVGGNTDTQYF. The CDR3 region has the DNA TGTGCCAGCAGCAAACGGAGGGTGGGGGGGAACACAGATACGCAGTATTTT.

CDR3 DNA: TGCGCCAGCAGGTCGAACAAATGGGACAGGGGAGTTCGAGTTGACACTGAAGCTTTCTTT. Its protein is CASRSNKWDRGVRVDTEAFF. This sequence joins TRBV5-1 and TRBJ1-1; 10 bases match TRBD1. The trim removed 5 bases at V and 3 bases at J, leaving 22 bases unmatched. The CDR3 length is 20 residues. Germline CDR1 reads SGHRS; CDR2 reads YFSETQ. Filled out from reference TRBV5-1 and TRBJ1-1, the complete variable domain reads KAGVTQTPRYLIKTRGQQVTLSCSPISGHRSVSWYQQTPGQGLQFLFEYFSETQRNKGNFPGRFSGRQFSNSRSEMNVSTLELGDSALYLCASRSNKWDRGVRVDTEAFFGQGTRLTVV.

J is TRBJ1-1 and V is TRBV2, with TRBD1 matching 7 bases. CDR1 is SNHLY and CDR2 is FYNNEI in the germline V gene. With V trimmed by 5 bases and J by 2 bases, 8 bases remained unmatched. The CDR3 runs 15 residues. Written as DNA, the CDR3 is TGTGCCAGCAGTCGCGACTCAGGGGGTAACACTGAAGCTTTCTTT. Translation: CASSRDSGGNTEAFF.

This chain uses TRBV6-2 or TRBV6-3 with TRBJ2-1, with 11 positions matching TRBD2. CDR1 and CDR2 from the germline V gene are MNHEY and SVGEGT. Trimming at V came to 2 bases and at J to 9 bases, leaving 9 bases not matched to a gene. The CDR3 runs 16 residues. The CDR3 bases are TGTGCCAGCAGTTACGGGACTAGCGGATCCCTGGGTGAGCAGTTCTTC. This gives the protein CASSYGTSGSLGEQFF.

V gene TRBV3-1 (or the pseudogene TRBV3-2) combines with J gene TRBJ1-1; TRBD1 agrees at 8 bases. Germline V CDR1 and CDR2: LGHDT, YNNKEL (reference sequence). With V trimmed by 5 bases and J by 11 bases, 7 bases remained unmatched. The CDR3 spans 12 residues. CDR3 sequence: CASSSGQGSAFF. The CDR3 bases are TGTGCCAGCAGCTCTGGACAGGGATCGGCTTTCTTT.

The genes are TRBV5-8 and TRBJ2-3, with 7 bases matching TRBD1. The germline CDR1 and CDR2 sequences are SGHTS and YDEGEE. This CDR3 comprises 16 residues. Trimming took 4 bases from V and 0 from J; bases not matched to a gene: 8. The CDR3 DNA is TGTGCCAGCAGCGTCCGGGACAGCACTAGCACAGATACGCAGTATTTT. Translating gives CASSVRDSTSTDTQYF.

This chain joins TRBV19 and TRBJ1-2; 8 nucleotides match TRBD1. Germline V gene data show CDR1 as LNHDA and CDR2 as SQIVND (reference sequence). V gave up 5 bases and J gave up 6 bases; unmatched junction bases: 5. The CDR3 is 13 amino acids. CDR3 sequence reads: CASSATGQDGYTF. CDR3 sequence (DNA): TGTGCCAGTAGTGCGACGGGACAGGATGGCTACACCTTC.

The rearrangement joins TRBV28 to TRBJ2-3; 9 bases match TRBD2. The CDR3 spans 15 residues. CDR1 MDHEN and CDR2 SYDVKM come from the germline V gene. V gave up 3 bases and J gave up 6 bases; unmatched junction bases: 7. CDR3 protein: CASSFWASGTDTQYF. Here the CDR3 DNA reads TGTGCCAGCAGTTTTTGGGCTAGCGGGACGGATACGCAGTATTTT.

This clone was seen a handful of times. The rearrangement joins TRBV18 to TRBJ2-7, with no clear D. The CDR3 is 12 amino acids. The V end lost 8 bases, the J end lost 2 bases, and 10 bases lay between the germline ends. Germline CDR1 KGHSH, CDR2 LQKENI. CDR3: CASRDGAYEQYF. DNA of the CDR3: TGTGCCAGCCGCGACGGAGCCTACGAGCAGTACTTC.

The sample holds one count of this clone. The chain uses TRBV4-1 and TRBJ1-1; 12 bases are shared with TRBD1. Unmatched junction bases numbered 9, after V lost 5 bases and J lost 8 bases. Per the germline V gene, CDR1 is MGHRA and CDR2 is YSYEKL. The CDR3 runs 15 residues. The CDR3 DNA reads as TGCGCCAGCAGCTTCCATATAGGGACAGGGGGCGAAGCTTTCTTT. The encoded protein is CASSFHIGTGGEAFF.

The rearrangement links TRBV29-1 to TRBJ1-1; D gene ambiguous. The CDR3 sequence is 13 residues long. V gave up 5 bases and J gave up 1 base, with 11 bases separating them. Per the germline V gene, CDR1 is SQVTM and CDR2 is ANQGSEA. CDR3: CSVHGLTNTEAFF. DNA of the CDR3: TGCAGCGTTCATGGGCTGACGAACACTGAAGCTTTCTTT.

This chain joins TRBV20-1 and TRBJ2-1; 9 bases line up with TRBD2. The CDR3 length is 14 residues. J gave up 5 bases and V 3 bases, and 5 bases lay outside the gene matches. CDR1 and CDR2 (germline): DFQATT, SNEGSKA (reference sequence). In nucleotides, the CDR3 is TGCAGTGCTAGTCTCGCGGGGGGGAACAATGAGCAGTTCTTC. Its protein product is CSASLAGGNNEQFF.

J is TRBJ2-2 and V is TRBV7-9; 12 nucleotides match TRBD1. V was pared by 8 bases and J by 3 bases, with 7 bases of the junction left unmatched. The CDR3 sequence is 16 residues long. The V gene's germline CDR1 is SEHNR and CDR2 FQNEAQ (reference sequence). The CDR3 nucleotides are TGTGCCAGCGGGACAGGGGGCATCAGGGACACCGGGGAGCTGTTTTTT. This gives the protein CASGTGGIRDTGELFF.

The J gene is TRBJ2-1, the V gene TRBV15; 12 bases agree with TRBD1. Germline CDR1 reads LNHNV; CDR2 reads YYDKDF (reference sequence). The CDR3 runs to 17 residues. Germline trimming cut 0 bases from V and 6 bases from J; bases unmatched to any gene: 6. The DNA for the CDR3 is TGTGCCACCAGCAGAGAAGCAGGGACAGGGGGCTTCAATGAGCAGTTCTTC. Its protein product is CATSREAGTGGFNEQFF.